The rows below give T cell receptor beta chains drawn from one sample of a study of cytomegalovirus exposure and HLA in healthy donors. The data were produced by immunoSEQ multiplex PCR, yet TCRdb's version contains in-frame clones alone and is incomplete. The data show about 110,000 clones, 70% to 80% seen once. The specimen sequenced was PBMCs. The origin of the receptors is a woman in her late teens or twenties in good health and CMV-seropositive. Both conserved end residues are part of each CDR3. D genes are given only for firm matches. Clone size is given for some rows only: seen once, a few or many times, or a class if the clone is expanded.

abundance | j_gene | v_gene | d_gene | CDR3aa | CDR3nt
. | TRBJ1-5 | TRBV2 | TRBD1 | CASEWDRAGQPQHF | TGTGCCAGCGAATGGGACAGGGCCGGTCAGCCCCAGCATTTT
. | TRBJ1-1 | TRBV6-1 | . | CASTGRGNTEAFF | TGTGCCAGCACCGGCAGGGGGAACACTGAAGCTTTCTTT
. | TRBJ1-2 | TRBV2 | . | CASSERGGKGYTF | TGTGCCAGCAGTGAACGAGGGGGAAAAGGCTACACCTTC
. | TRBJ2-2 | TRBV4-1 | . | CASSQDGRRGVGTGELFF | TGCGCCAGCAGCCAAGATGGGAGGAGGGGAGTGGGCACCGGGGAGCTGTTTTTT
few | TRBJ2-7 | TRBV6-6 | TRBD1 | CASRDRARGYEQYF | TGTGCCAGCAGGGACAGGGCCCGGGGCTACGAGCAGTACTTC
. | TRBJ2-7 | TRBV2 | TRBD1 | CASSEGAFTGGSHEQYF | TGTGCCAGCAGTGAGGGGGCCTTCACAGGGGGTTCCCACGAGCAGTACTTC
. | TRBJ1-1 | TRBV10-3 | . | CAGSGGLQAEAFF | TGTGCCGGGAGCGGGGGGCTTCAGGCTGAAGCTTTCTTT
. | TRBJ1-1 | TRBV5-1 | . | CASSFQAGSNTEAFF | TGCGCCAGCAGCTTTCAGGCGGGATCGAACACTGAAGCTTTCTTT
. | TRBJ2-7 | TRBV19 | TRBD1 | CASSIGWTGNYEQYF | TGTGCCAGTAGTATAGGCTGGACAGGGAACTACGAGCAGTACTTC
few | TRBJ2-6 | TRBV6-5 | . | CASSRSGANVLTF | TGTGCCAGCAGCCGCTCTGGGGCCAACGTCCTGACTTTC
. | TRBJ1-1 | TRBV6-1 | TRBD1 | CASTIRGTTEAFF | TGTGCCAGCACAATCAGGGGGACCACTGAAGCTTTCTTT
. | TRBJ2-5 | TRBV27 | TRBD1 | CASSLYDRGNRETQYF | TGTGCCAGCAGTTTATACGACAGGGGTAACCGAGAGACCCAGTACTTC
few | TRBJ1-4 | TRBV7-9 | . | CASSSMSGGEKLFF | TGTGCCAGCAGCTCCATGTCCGGAGGGGAAAAACTGTTTTTT
. | TRBJ2-7 | TRBV5-1 | TRBD1 | CASKRGTGDGDYEQYF | TGCGCCAGCAAACGGGGTACAGGGGATGGAGACTACGAGCAGTACTTC
. | TRBJ2-4 | TRBV21-1 | . | CASSKEDRAGHLNIQYF | TGTGCCAGCAGCAAAGAAGACAGGGCGGGGCATTTGAACATTCAGTACTTC
. | TRBJ1-1 | TRBV7-9 | . | CSSSATEAFF | TGTTCCAGCAGCGCGACTGAAGCTTTCTTT
. | TRBJ1-1 | TRBV25-1 | . | CASSEFRGRGAEAFF | TGTGCCAGCAGTGAATTTAGGGGCAGGGGAGCTGAAGCTTTCTTT
once | TRBJ2-5 | TRBV5-1 | . | CASSLTRTRQETQYF | TGCGCCAGCAGCTTGACCCGGACAAGGCAAGAGACCCAGTACTTC
. | TRBJ2-2 | TRBV7-2 | TRBD2 | CASSSLAGGISGELFF | TGTGCCAGCAGCTCACTAGCGGGAGGAATCTCCGGGGAGCTGTTTTTT
. | TRBJ2-1 | TRBV12-5 | TRBD2 | CASGPGLAGDEQFF | TGTGCTAGTGGGCCGGGACTAGCGGGAGATGAGCAGTTCTTC
. | TRBJ2-3 | TRBV2 | . | CASSTSTDTQYF | TGTGCCAGCAGCACTAGCACAGATACGCAGTATTTT
. | TRBJ2-4 | TRBV7-3 | . | CASSYPRGGVLAKNIQYF | TGTGCCAGCAGCTACCCCCGAGGAGGGGTCTTAGCCAAAAACATTCAGTACTTC
. | TRBJ1-1 | TRBV28 | TRBD1 | CASSLPGQVGAMAFF | TGTGCCAGCAGTTTACCGGGACAGGTGGGAGCTATGGCTTTCTTT
few | TRBJ1-4 | TRBV7-2 | TRBD1 | CASSLVTGEVEKLFF | TGTGCCAGCAGCTTAGTGACAGGGGAAGTTGAAAAACTGTTTTTT
few | TRBJ1-1 | TRBV7-9 | . | CASSFSGKNTEAFF | TGTGCCAGCAGCTTTTCAGGGAAGAACACTGAAGCTTTCTTT
. | TRBJ2-7 | TRBV27 | . | CASSPQVPLREQYF | TGTGCCAGCAGTCCCCAAGTACCTTTGCGCGAGCAGTACTTC
. | TRBJ2-7 | TRBV6-5 | . | CASRPAQWQRYEQYF | TGTGCCAGCAGACCCGCGCAGTGGCAGCGCTACGAGCAGTACTTC
. | TRBJ2-1 | TRBV5-1 | . | CASSLEVQNNEQFF | TGCGCCAGCAGCTTGGAAGTGCAGAACAATGAGCAGTTCTTC
. | TRBJ2-1 | TRBV4-1 | TRBD2 | CASSQERLAEPSSNEQFF | TGCGCCAGCAGCCAAGAACGACTAGCGGAACCAAGCAGTAATGAGCAGTTCTTC
. | TRBJ2-5 | TRBV5-1 | . | CASSLPQETQYF | TGCGCCAGCAGCTTGCCACAAGAGACCCAGTACTTC
. | TRBJ2-2 | TRBV7-9 | . | CASSPPRAGNTGELFF | TGTGCCAGCAGCCCACCGAGGGCGGGGAACACCGGGGAGCTGTTTTTT
. | TRBJ1-3 | TRBV5-1 | TRBD1 | CASSFTTGGLSGNTIYF | TGCGCCAGCAGCTTCACAACAGGGGGTCTCTCTGGAAACACCATATATTTT
. | TRBJ1-3 | TRBV6-1 | . | CASSYGQTGNTIYF | TGTGCCAGCAGTTATGGACAGACCGGAAACACCATATATTTT
few | TRBJ1-4 | TRBV28 | TRBD1 | CASTLGGTGGGKLFF | TGTGCCAGCACCCTCGGCGGGACAGGGGGAGGAAAACTGTTTTTT
. | TRBJ1-2 | TRBV6-5 | . | CASTSGGSYYGYTF | TGTGCCAGCACTTCCGGGGGGTCTTACTATGGCTACACCTTC
once | TRBJ2-1 | TRBV15 | . | CATSRDGELAKDNEQFF | TGTGCCACCAGCAGAGATGGGGAGCTAGCAAAAGACAATGAGCAGTTCTTC
few | TRBJ2-1 | TRBV5-1 | TRBD2 | CASRTSGSAYNEQFF | TGCGCCAGCAGGACTAGCGGGAGCGCCTACAATGAGCAGTTCTTC
. | TRBJ2-2 | TRBV5-6 | . | CASSLGTGYGGELFF | TGTGCCAGCAGCTTGGGTACAGGGTACGGCGGGGAGCTGTTTTTT
once | TRBJ2-7 | TRBV10-3 | . | CAISGYRVEDEQYF | TGTGCCATCAGTGGATACAGGGTAGAGGACGAGCAGTACTTC
. | TRBJ2-7 | TRBV5-1 | . | CASSLDTEEQYF | TGCGCCAGCAGCTTGGACACCGAAGAGCAGTACTTC
. | TRBJ1-5 | TRBV10-3 | . | CAISESDPALDGNQPQHF | TGTGCCATCAGTGAGTCAGATCCCGCTCTCGACGGGAATCAGCCCCAGCATTTT
. | TRBJ1-1 | TRBV7-9 | . | CASSLVRKAEAFF | TGTGCCAGCAGCTTAGTCAGGAAAGCTGAAGCTTTCTTT
. | TRBJ1-5 | TRBV9 | . | CASSALAGNQPQHF | TGTGCCAGCAGCGCGTTGGCAGGCAATCAGCCCCAGCATTTT
. | TRBJ1-4 | TRBV27 | . | CASSSYNEKLFF | TGTGCCAGCAGTTCGTATAATGAAAAACTGTTTTTT
few | TRBJ2-3 | TRBV7-3 | . | CASSSPGPGADTQYF | TGTGCCAGCAGCTCTCCAGGGCCCGGCGCAGATACGCAGTATTTT
. | TRBJ2-7 | TRBV9 | TRBD1 | CASSLGTGGSNEQYF | TGTGCCAGCAGCCTCGGGACAGGGGGCAGTAACGAGCAGTACTTC
few | TRBJ1-1 | TRBV10-3 | . | CAISEGGWTEAFF | TGTGCCATCAGTGAGGGAGGGTGGACTGAAGCTTTCTTT
. | TRBJ2-7 | TRBV10-1 | TRBD1 | CASSDGGTGTTGQYF | TGCGCCAGCAGTGATGGCGGGACAGGGACTACGGGGCAGTACTTC